Each of the 22 T cell receptor beta chains below was sequenced from the same sample in a study of vaccination effects on CD4 cells after COVID-19. Following culture for about ten days, CD4+ T cells were isolated. These receptors are not linked to any known antigen. Sequencing used immunoSEQ multiplex PCR; TCRdb keeps in-frame clones, though not all of them. The sample includes around 45,000 clones, 75% to 80% seen only once; the top ten take 10% to 15%. The sequences come from CD4+ T cells from PBMCs cultured without peptide, collected before COVID-19 vaccination. These receptors came from a human donor who had a prior SARS-CoV-2 infection.

CDR3: CASSSGGTGYGNTEAFF. Written as DNA, the CDR3 is TGTGCCAGCAGTTCCGGCGGGACAGGGTACGGAAACACTGAAGCTTTCTTT. The rearrangement links TRBV6-2 or TRBV6-3 to TRBJ1-1, with 9 bases matching TRBD1. The CDR3 runs 17 residues. In germline, CDR1 is MNHEY, CDR2 SVGEGT. The V segment lost 4 bases and the J segment 2 bases; nucleotides outside the gene matches: 11.

This chain links TRBV11-2 with TRBJ1-3; 10 positions agree with TRBD1. The V gene's germline CDR1 is SGHAT and CDR2 FQNNGV. The CDR3 sequence is 19 residues long. With V trimmed by 5 bases and J by 2 bases, 15 bases remained unmatched. CDR3 protein: CASSPYRGTGVLAGNTIYF. As DNA, the CDR3 is TGTGCCAGCAGCCCCTACCGAGGGACAGGGGTTCTCGCTGGAAACACCATATATTTT.

The CDR3 region has the DNA TGTGCCAGCAGCTTCCCCTCAAGCGGGGGGCGCACCTACGAGCAGTACTTC. Translated, it gives CASSFPSSGGRTYEQYF. V usage is TRBV7-2 and J usage is TRBJ2-7; 9 nucleotides line up with TRBD2. The CDR3 spans 17 residues. Trimming cost V 3 bases and J 2 bases; bases outside gene matches: 11. The V gene's germline CDR1 is SGHTA and CDR2 FQGNSA.

By sample fraction, this clone is medium-sized. The J gene is TRBJ1-4, the V gene TRBV7-9; 9 bases agree with TRBD1. The CDR3 runs 16 residues. V shed 1 base, J shed 6 bases, and the junction held 6 bases outside the gene matches. Germline CDR1 and CDR2: SEHNR and FQNEAQ (reference sequence). The CDR3 region is CASSLGRGQGDEKLFF. Written as DNA, the CDR3 is TGTGCCAGCAGCTTAGGGAGGGGACAGGGTGATGAAAAACTGTTTTTT.

The chain uses TRBV27 and TRBJ1-2; 8 bases line up with TRBD1. The CDR3 runs to 18 residues. Germline V gene data show CDR1 as MNHEY and CDR2 as SMNVEV (reference sequence). V shed 5 bases and J 0 bases; nucleotides not matched to a gene: 14. In nucleotides, the CDR3 is TGTGCCAGCAGTACCTACGGGACAGGCCACCGCACTAACTATGGCTACACCTTC. Translation: CASSTYGTGHRTNYGYTF.

The chain carries TRBV6-5 and TRBJ1-2; 8 nucleotides line up with TRBD1. The J segment lost 0 bases and the V segment lost 10 bases, leaving 7 bases of the junction unmatched. This CDR3 contains 14 residues. The germline CDR1 and CDR2 sequences are MNHEY and SVGAGI. The CDR3 nucleotides read TGTGCCACCGGACAGGGATCGCCTAACTATGGCTACACCTTC. Its protein is CATGQGSPNYGYTF.

The rearrangement uses TRBV24-1 and TRBJ2-1; 8 positions match TRBD1. Per the germline V gene, CDR1 is KGHDR and CDR2 is SFDVKD. The CDR3 has 12 residues. Trimming cost V 9 bases and J 9 bases; bases outside gene matches: 6. The chain's CDR3 is CATGTGRSEQFF. The DNA for the CDR3 is TGTGCCACCGGGACAGGTCGTAGTGAGCAGTTCTTC.

The chain uses TRBV7-2 and TRBJ2-7; TRBD1 matches at 7 bases. The ends lost 1 base at V and 0 bases at J; junction bases unmatched: 6. The CDR3 runs to 16 residues. Germline V lookup: CDR1 SGHTA, CDR2 FQGNSA. The CDR3, as DNA: TGTGCCAGCAGCTTAGTACCCCGGGACAGCTCCTACGAGCAGTACTTC. Protein product: CASSLVPRDSSYEQYF.

The chain has TRBV19 and TRBJ1-5; D perhaps matches TRBD1 (6 bases). The CDR3 sequence is 15 residues long. Trimming took 6 bases from V and 5 from J, leaving 17 bases between them. Germline V gives CDR1 LNHDA, CDR2 SQIVND (reference sequence). In DNA, the CDR3 is TGTGCCAGTAGGATCAGGGGCTCCCTCCATCAGCCCCAGCATTTT. This translates into CASRIRGSLHQPQHF. The full variable domain, in which reference TRBV19 and TRBJ1-5 provide the parts outside the CDR3, is DGGITQSPKYLFRKEGQNVTLSCEQNLNHDAMYWYRQDPGQGLRLIYYSQIVNDFQKGDIAEGYSVSREKKESFPLTVTSAQKNPTAFYLCASRIRGSLHQPQHFGDGTRLSIL.

This chain uses TRBV7-2 with TRBJ2-7; D is uncertain. The CDR3 is 15 amino acids. Germline CDR1 SGHTA, CDR2 FQGNSA. The V end lost 2 bases, the J end lost 0 bases, and 11 bases lay between the germline ends. The CDR3 DNA is TGTGCCAGCAGCTTAAGGGCTGATTCCTCCTACGAGCAGTACTTC. Protein sequence: CASSLRADSSYEQYF.

The chain is built from TRBV5-5 and TRBJ1-1, with 7 bases that match TRBD1. The V and J ends lost 4 bases and 6 bases, in that order; junction bases with no gene match: 6. This CDR3 comprises 13 residues. CDR1 is SGHKS and CDR2 is YYEKEE in the germline V gene (reference sequence). CDR3 sequence (DNA): TGTGCCAGCAGCCGGAACAGGGGCCCTGAAGCTTTCTTT. This gives the protein CASSRNRGPEAFF.

This chain joins TRBV5-4 and TRBJ2-3; TRBD2 aligns across 9 bases. V lost 5 bases to trimming and J lost 4 bases; unmatched junction nucleotides: 5. Germline V gives CDR1 SGHNT, CDR2 YYREEE (reference sequence). The CDR3 runs 14 residues. The CDR3 DNA reads TGTGCCAGCAGGGTGCGGGGGGGATCAGATACGCAGTATTTT. Its translation is CASRVRGGSDTQYF.

This chain links TRBV4-1 with TRBJ1-4; no reliable D call. This CDR3 has 13 residues. Germline V gene data show CDR1 as MGHRA and CDR2 as YSYEKL. V was trimmed by 4 bases and J by 7 bases, leaving 10 bases between them. The CDR3 DNA sequence: TGCGCCAGCAGCCCGAGGAACTCTGAAAAACTGTTTTTT. Its protein is CASSPRNSEKLFF.

This chain uses TRBV2 with TRBJ1-6; no definite D call. The CDR3 totals 18 residues. Germline CDR1 reads SNHLY; CDR2 reads FYNNEI. The V and J ends lost 9 bases and 0 bases respectively, with 21 bases between them. The CDR3 nucleotides are TGTGCCAGACCTGATAGCCTACCCTTTAGCTCCTATAATTCACCCCTCCACTTT. Protein sequence: CARPDSLPFSSYNSPLHF.

This clone was seen a single time. J is TRBJ2-3 and V is TRBV12-3 or TRBV12-4, with D possibly TRBD2 on 5 matching bases. V gave up 3 bases and J gave up 6 bases, with 10 bases separating them. The CDR3 length is 13 residues. CDR3 bases: TGTGCCAGCAGTTTTCGGGGTTCGGATACGCAGTATTTT. Translating gives CASSFRGSDTQYF.

Only a few counts were recorded for this clone. The chain links TRBV7-8 to TRBJ2-3; tentative D call: TRBD2 (6 bases). The V and J ends lost 5 bases and 5 bases respectively, with 14 bases between them. Germline V lookup: CDR1 SGHVS, CDR2 FQNEAQ. The CDR3 totals 14 residues. The CDR3 sequence: CASSQSGPRDTQYF. Here the CDR3 DNA reads TGTGCCAGCAGCCAAAGCGGGCCCCGAGATACGCAGTATTTT.

The V gene is TRBV21-1, the J gene TRBJ1-6. TRBV21-1 is listed as a pseudogene. This CDR3 contains 16 residues. CDR3 in amino acids: CASSKRRGHPEVPLHF. As DNA, the CDR3 is TGTGCCAGCAGCAAAAGGAGGGGACACCCGGAGGTCCCCCTCCACTTT.

V usage is TRBV7-6 and J usage is TRBJ2-3; D is possibly TRBD1 (5 bases). The germline V gene encodes CDR1 SGHVS and CDR2 FNYEAQ. The V gene lost 4 bases and the J gene lost 0 bases, with 11 bases spanning the gap. The CDR3 totals 15 residues. Here the CDR3 reads CASSWTSSSTDTQYF. CDR3 nucleotides: TGTGCCAGCAGCTGGACAAGCTCTAGCACAGATACGCAGTATTTT.

The chain joins TRBV5-1 to TRBJ2-5; D remains unclear. CDR1 is SGHRS, CDR2 YFSETQ, per germline. This CDR3 is built from 15 residues. Trimming pared 0 bases from V and 0 bases from J, leaving 9 bases between. In nucleotides, the CDR3 is TGCGCCAGCAGCTTGGGTTATGGAGACCAAGAGACCCAGTACTTC. This encodes CASSLGYGDQETQYF.

The rearrangement links TRBV4-1 to TRBJ2-3, with TRBD2 matching 12 bases. V lost 5 bases, J lost 5 bases, and 11 bases stayed unmatched. CDR1 is MGHRA and CDR2 is YSYEKL in the germline V gene. This CDR3 is 17 amino acids long. This CDR3 reads CASSERLAGASGDTQYF. The CDR3 DNA follows: TGCGCCAGCAGCGAAAGACTAGCGGGGGCCTCGGGAGATACGCAGTATTTT.

A single count supports this clone. V and J are TRBV10-3 and TRBJ1-1; TRBD1 is a possible D gene (5 bases). Trimming pared 8 bases from V and 7 bases from J, leaving 20 bases between. The germline gives CDR1 ENHRY, CDR2 SYGVKD. The CDR3 has 14 residues. The CDR3 protein is CAIGKRQKPVEAFF. CDR3 DNA sequence: TGTGCCATCGGAAAAAGACAGAAACCTGTTGAAGCTTTCTTT.

The gene calls are TRBV27 and TRBJ1-2, with 7 positions matching TRBD1. Per germline, CDR1 MNHEY and CDR2 SMNVEV (reference sequence). Trimming cost V 3 bases and J 6 bases; bases outside gene matches: 7. This CDR3 is 14 amino acids long. CDR3 in DNA: TGTGCCAGCAGTTTCGCCGCGACAGGGCATGGCTACACCTTC. This encodes CASSFAATGHGYTF.